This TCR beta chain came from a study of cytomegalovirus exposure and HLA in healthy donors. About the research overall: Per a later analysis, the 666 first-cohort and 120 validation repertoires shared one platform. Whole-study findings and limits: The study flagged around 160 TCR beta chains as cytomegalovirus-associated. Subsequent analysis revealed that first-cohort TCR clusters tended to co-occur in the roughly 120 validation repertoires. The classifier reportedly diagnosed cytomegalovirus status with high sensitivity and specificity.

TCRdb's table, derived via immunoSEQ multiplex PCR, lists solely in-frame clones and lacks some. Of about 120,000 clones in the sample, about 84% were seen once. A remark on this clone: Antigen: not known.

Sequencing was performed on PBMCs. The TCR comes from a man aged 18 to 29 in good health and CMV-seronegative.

CDR3 residues: CASSHYRAGGRDEQYF. Written as DNA, the CDR3 is TGTGCCAGCAGCCACTACCGGGCGGGAGGGCGGGACGAGCAGTACTTC. This chain connects TRBV7-2 to TRBJ2-7, with 9 bases lining up with TRBD2. The CDR3 sequence is 16 residues long. With V trimmed by 5 bases and J by 5 bases, 13 bases remained unmatched. Germline loops: CDR1 SGHTA, CDR2 FQGNSA.